This T cell receptor (beta chain) was recorded in a study of early T cells in non-severe SARS-CoV-2 infection. Each CDR3 protein gets one entry after TCRdb re-called the 5' RACE reads with MiXCR. The data contain 25,000 to 30,000 distinct CDR3 sequences, approximately 4.8% of them singletons. This clonotype was picked up many times. Per the germline V gene, CDR1 is LNHNV and CDR2 is YYDKDF (reference sequence). V was clipped by 3 bases and J by 4 bases, with 13 bases between them. This CDR3 has 15 residues. The source is an adult who was a healthcare worker with PCR-confirmed SARS-CoV-2 infection or an uninfected control (not recorded which). What was sequenced was whole blood. The chain links TRBV15 to TRBJ2-1, with D maybe TRBD1 (6 bases). CDR3 nucleotide sequence: TGTGCCACCAGCAGGGGATCAGGGGATTACAATGAGCAGTTCTTC. It yields the protein CATSRGSGDYNEQFF.